This entry lists 27 T cell receptor beta chains sequenced from one sample in a study of human T cells and chemical hapten exposure. MiXCR, applied by TCRdb to the RACE reads, yields one record per CDR3 protein. The repertoire holds some 45,000 distinct CDR3 sequences, with almost 4.5% as singletons. This sample's time point: healthy volunteer bleed at 2 weeks. The authors' total RNA extraction used unfractionated whole blood. The source material was whole blood. Receptor source: a human donor in good health. Some clones in this sample may be carry-over from other donors' samples.

This clonotype was observed many times. This sequence joins TRBV6-6 and TRBJ1-1; D is ambiguous. V lost 6 bases and J lost 1, with 18 bases in between. This CDR3 has 16 amino acids. The germline CDR1 and CDR2 sequences are MNHNY and SVGAGI (reference sequence). The DNA of the CDR3 is TGTGCCAGCAGATTGGGTCAGAGCCTAAAGAACACTGAAGCTTTCTTT. This gives the protein CASRLGQSLKNTEAFF.

The rearrangement uses TRBV4-1 and TRBJ2-7; no clear D gene. The CDR3 has 15 amino acids. The V end was cut by 0 bases, the J end by 5 bases, with 14 bases between. The germline V gene has CDR1 MGHRA and CDR2 YSYEKL. The CDR3 is CASSQDPVDPHEQYF. The CDR3 DNA sequence: TGCGCCAGCAGCCAAGATCCGGTTGACCCCCACGAGCAGTACTTC.

The table lists this clonotype with many counts. This rearrangement joins TRBV5-1 to TRBJ1-2; the match to TRBD1 covers 7 bases. With 0 bases clipped from V and 1 base from J, the junction kept 3 bases outside the gene matches. The CDR3 is 15 residues long. Germline V gene lookup returns CDR1 SGHRS and CDR2 YFSETQ. The CDR3: CASSLDRGHNYGYTF. CDR3 nucleotide sequence: TGCGCCAGCAGCTTGGACAGGGGACATAACTATGGCTACACCTTC.

This clonotype was observed at least ten times. The CDR3, as DNA: TGCAGTGCTTTTACACAGGGGAACACTGAAGCTTTCTTT. Protein sequence: CSAFTQGNTEAFF. The chain has TRBV20-1 and TRBJ1-1; possibly TRBD1 for D (6 bases). The V gene lost 5 bases and the J gene lost 1 base, with 11 bases spanning the gap. CDR3 length: 13 amino acids. Per the germline V gene, CDR1 is DFQATT and CDR2 is SNEGSKA (reference sequence).

This clonotype has at least ten counts. The V call is TRBV19, the J call TRBJ2-6, with a tentative D call TRBD1 (6 bases). There are 16 residues in the CDR3. V lost 3 bases and J 2 bases, leaving 11 bases between the germline ends. Germline lookup yields CDR1 LNHDA and CDR2 SQIVND (reference sequence). This chain's CDR3 is CASSIAQGAGANVLTF. The CDR3 nucleotides are TGTGCCAGTAGTATTGCACAGGGAGCTGGGGCCAACGTCCTGACTTTC.

This clonotype was counted ten times or more. The chain carries TRBV3-1 and TRBJ1-3; no clear D. The CDR3 has 16 residues. Germline CDR1 is LGHDT and CDR2 is YNNKEL (reference sequence). The ends were cut back, 2 bases at V and 0 bases at J, with 11 bases in the middle. In nucleotides, the CDR3 is TGTGCCAGCAGCCAAAAGACCGGGAGCTCTGGAAACACCATATATTTT. It yields the protein CASSQKTGSSGNTIYF.

This clonotype was counted ten times or more. The genes are TRBV12-3 or TRBV12-4 and TRBJ1-5; 7 nucleotides agree with TRBD1. The CDR3 runs to 13 residues. V dropped 5 bases and J dropped 4; count of bases not matched to a gene: 2. CDR3 in DNA: TGTGCCAGCAGTATGGACAGGAATCAGCCCCAGCATTTT. Amino acids: CASSMDRNQPQHF.

The rearrangement joins TRBV14 to TRBJ2-7; perhaps TRBD1 as D (5 bases). V lost 1 base and J 0 bases, leaving 7 bases between the germline ends. Per the germline V gene, CDR1 is SGHDN and CDR2 is FVKESK. This CDR3 has 14 residues. The CDR3 DNA sequence: TGTGCCAGCAGCCAAGCGGACACCTCCTACGAGCAGTACTTC. It is translated as CASSQADTSYEQYF.

At least ten counts were recorded for this clonotype. This chain joins TRBV13 and TRBJ2-3; 8 bases line up with TRBD1. This CDR3 is built from 12 residues. The V gene end was trimmed by 1 base and the J gene end by 11 bases; junction bases not matched to a gene: 2. Germline V lookup: CDR1 PRHDT, CDR2 FYEKMQ (reference sequence). This chain's CDR3 is CASSLVGTGQYF. CDR3 DNA sequence: TGTGCCAGCAGCTTAGTAGGGACAGGGCAGTATTTT.

J is TRBJ2-7 and V is TRBV20-1, with TRBD1 identical over 8 bases. With 3 bases clipped from V and 8 bases from J, the junction kept 3 bases outside the gene matches. The CDR3 is 11 amino acids. Germline V gene sequence: CDR1 DFQATT, CDR2 SNEGSKA (reference sequence). The chain's CDR3 is CSARTGDQQYF. Written as DNA, the CDR3 is TGCAGTGCTAGGACAGGGGACCAGCAGTACTTC.

This clonotype has more than one count but fewer than ten. The chain uses TRBV28 and TRBJ2-7; TRBD2 aligns across 8 bases. Germline-derived CDR1 and CDR2 are MDHEN and SYDVKM. There are 17 residues in the CDR3. The V and J ends lost 4 bases and 2 bases, in that order; junction bases with no gene match: 13. This CDR3 is CASSYLLAAPFTYEQYF. Here the CDR3 DNA reads TGTGCCAGCAGTTACTTACTAGCGGCCCCCTTTACCTACGAGCAGTACTTC.

This clonotype was picked up many times. This chain joins TRBV28 and TRBJ2-1; D remains ambiguous. The V gene's germline CDR1 is MDHEN and CDR2 SYDVKM. V was shortened by 6 bases and J by 6 bases, with 9 bases between the two germline ends. The CDR3 loop spans 12 amino acids. The CDR3, as DNA: TGTGCCAGCAGCCGCCCTGGCAATGAGCAGTTCTTC. It codes for CASSRPGNEQFF.

CDR3 DNA: TGCAGCGTTGAAGACCATAGGCGGGCGGCGGTTTTCCAGCCCCAGCATTTT. Translating it yields CSVEDHRRAAVFQPQHF. The chain has TRBV29-1 and TRBJ1-5; the D is unclear. V was trimmed by 0 bases and J by 7 bases, leaving 22 bases between them. The germline V gene encodes CDR1 SQVTM and CDR2 ANQGSEA. This CDR3 is built from 17 residues.

This clonotype showed up just a few times. The junction departs from germline at one end; a sequencing error may be responsible. The chain couples TRBV5-1 to TRBJ2-5; TRBD2 aligns across 8 bases. Germline lookup yields CDR1 SGHRS and CDR2 YFSETQ. The CDR3 sequence is 15 residues long. CDR3 in DNA: TGCGCCAGCAGCGTGCTAGCGGGCCCTCAAGGGACCCAGTACTTC. It is translated as CASSVLAGPQGTQYF. The entire variable domain, with the rest obtained from reference TRBV5-1 and TRBJ2-5, is as follows: KAGVTQTPRYLIKTRGQQVTLSCSPISGHRSVSWYQQTPGQGLQFLFEYFSETQRNKGNFPGRFSGRQFSNSRSEMNVSTLELGDSALYLCASSVLAGPQGTQYFGPGTRLLVL.

This clonotype came up many times. The chain employs TRBV7-8 and TRBJ2-1; D perhaps matches TRBD1 (6 bases). Trimming cost V 5 bases and J 0 bases, with 14 bases left between them. The CDR3 is 16 amino acids. CDR1 and CDR2 (germline): SGHVS, FQNEAQ. CDR3 region: CASSRIRDNSYNEQFF. The DNA for the CDR3 is TGTGCCAGCAGCCGCATCCGGGACAACTCCTACAATGAGCAGTTCTTC. Variable domain in full (rest from reference TRBV7-8 and TRBJ2-1): GAGVSQSPRYKVAKRGQDVALRCDPISGHVSLFWYQQALGQGPEFLTYFQNEAQLDKSGLPSDRFFAERPEGSVSTLKIQRTQQEDSAVYLCASSRIRDNSYNEQFFGPGTRLTVL.

The table lists this clonotype with many counts. V usage is TRBV4-1 and J usage is TRBJ2-1; 9 nucleotides align to TRBD2. The CDR3 spans 15 residues. V dropped 4 bases and J dropped 4; count of bases not matched to a gene: 5. In germline, CDR1 is MGHRA, CDR2 YSYEKL. The CDR3 sequence: CASSPETSGYNEQFF. For the CDR3, the DNA is TGCGCCAGCAGCCCAGAGACTAGCGGTTACAATGAGCAGTTCTTC.

This clonotype was counted at least ten times. The chain is built from TRBV4-1 and TRBJ2-2, with 8 bases lining up with TRBD1. The V gene end was trimmed by 0 bases and the J gene end by 5 bases; junction bases not matched to a gene: 8. The CDR3 extends over 17 amino acids. Germline V lookup: CDR1 MGHRA, CDR2 YSYEKL. In DNA form, the CDR3 reads TGCGCCAGCAGCCAAGATATCCAGGGGGCAAAAACCGGGGAGCTGTTTTTT. Amino acid sequence: CASSQDIQGAKTGELFF.

This clonotype was observed many times. The rearrangement links TRBV20-1 to TRBJ2-5, with D possibly matching TRBD2 (7 bases). Germline V gives CDR1 DFQATT, CDR2 SNEGSKA (reference sequence). Trimming pared 3 bases from V and 5 bases from J, leaving 13 bases between. This CDR3 has 13 amino acids. The CDR3 spells CSARRGLGETQYF. DNA for the CDR3: TGCAGTGCTAGGCGGGGGCTCGGCGAGACCCAGTACTTC.

This clonotype was observed many times. The V and J genes are TRBV6-1 and TRBJ1-5; 7 bases align to TRBD1. The CDR3 is 18 amino acids. CDR1 is MNHNS, CDR2 SASEGT, per germline. V was pared by 6 bases and J by 0 bases, with 14 bases of the junction left unmatched. The DNA for the CDR3 is TGTGCCAGCAGCACCGCTCCGGGACAGCTTGATAGCAATCAGCCCCAGCATTTT. Translated, it gives CASSTAPGQLDSNQPQHF.

This clonotype was seen at least ten times. The chain employs TRBV27 and TRBJ1-1, with D perhaps TRBD1 (5 bases). The CDR3 runs 14 residues. The germline V and J ends were trimmed by 6 bases and 4 bases, with 15 bases remaining between them. CDR1 and CDR2 (germline): MNHEY, SMNVEV (reference sequence). The CDR3 spells CASSLRGVGTEAFF. The CDR3, as DNA: TGTGCCAGCAGCCTTAGAGGGGTCGGCACTGAAGCTTTCTTT.

This clonotype was observed many times. The chain is built from TRBV6-1 and TRBJ2-1, with 9 bases that match TRBD1. J lost 5 bases, V lost 4 bases, and 3 bases had no gene match. This CDR3 has 14 amino acids. The V gene's germline CDR1 is MNHNS and CDR2 SASEGT. CDR3 nucleotides: TGTGCCAGCAGTGGCCGACAGGGGGACAATGAGCAGTTCTTC. Amino acid sequence: CASSGRQGDNEQFF.

This clonotype was counted many times. V usage is TRBV4-1 and J usage is TRBJ2-7; 15 positions match TRBD2. The CDR3 is made up of 17 amino acids. V shed 2 bases and J 3 bases; nucleotides not matched to a gene: 5. Germline V gene data show CDR1 as MGHRA and CDR2 as YSYEKL. Here the CDR3 DNA reads TGCGCCAGCAGCCAACCGGGACTAGCGGGAGGTTACTACGAGCAGTACTTC. Its protein is CASSQPGLAGGYYEQYF.

This clonotype was seen only a few times. The chain combines TRBV27 with TRBJ1-5; D possibly corresponds to TRBD1 (6 bases). Between the trimmed V and J ends, which lost 6 bases and 2 bases, there was a span of 20 bases. The germline V gene has CDR1 MNHEY and CDR2 SMNVEV (reference sequence). This CDR3 region has 17 residues. The CDR3 loop is CASSPMSTQGGNQPQHF. In nucleotides, the CDR3 is TGTGCCAGCAGCCCCATGTCCACACAGGGAGGCAATCAGCCCCAGCATTTT.

The rearrangement joins TRBV10-2 to TRBJ1-2; the D is unclear. With 0 bases removed from V and 0 bases from J, the gap between germline ends came to 11 bases. This CDR3 contains 16 residues. The germline CDR1 and CDR2 sequences are WSHSY and SAAADI. CDR3 protein: CASSESNPISNYGYTF. CDR3 in DNA: TGCGCCAGCAGTGAGTCGAATCCGATTTCTAACTATGGCTACACCTTC.

The CDR3 DNA reads as TGTGCCAGCAGCCCCTTTCCCATACGGCCGAACACTGAAGCTTTCTTT. This gives the protein CASSPFPIRPNTEAFF. This rearrangement joins TRBV5-4 to TRBJ1-1; D is ambiguous. The V end lost 4 bases, the J end lost 1 base, and 17 bases lay between the germline ends. The CDR3 runs 16 residues. Looked up from germline, CDR1 is SGHNT and CDR2 is YYREEE (reference sequence).

The gene calls are TRBV28 and TRBJ2-1; D possibly corresponds to TRBD1 (7 bases). With 2 bases removed from V and 8 bases from J, the gap between germline ends came to 19 bases. CDR1 is MDHEN, CDR2 SYDVKM, per germline. The length of the CDR3 is 16 residues. CDR3 in amino acids: CASSLHPGGLRDEQFF. DNA of the CDR3: TGTGCCAGCAGTTTACACCCAGGGGGGCTAAGGGATGAGCAGTTCTTC.

This clonotype was seen only a few times. This sequence joins TRBV12-3 or TRBV12-4 and TRBJ2-2, with D unclear. The CDR3 has 16 residues. Trimming took 9 bases from V and 1 from J, leaving 18 bases between them. The CDR3 loop reads CASTQDVAMNTGELFF. CDR3 bases: TGTGCCAGTACCCAGGACGTGGCTATGAACACCGGGGAGCTGTTTTTT.